This T cell receptor (beta chain) was sequenced during a study of human T cells and chemical hapten exposure. Notes on the study in general: There was no change with DPC sensitization in TCRs above 1 in 1000 frequency.

The CDR3 extends over 14 amino acids. The J segment lost 4 bases and the V segment lost 7 bases, leaving 6 bases of the junction unmatched. Germline V gives CDR1 DFQATT, CDR2 SNEGSKA (reference sequence). For the library, individual cDNA molecules each received unique molecular identifiers. TCRdb called the RACE reads again in MiXCR, with one record for every CDR3 protein. This table has over 300,000 distinct CDR3 sequences, approximately 5% appearing once. Time point meaning: pre-sensitization, week 0. The treatment denotes: therapeutic diphenylcyclopropenone sensitization with weekly scalp DPC. A few counts support this clonotype. Its specificity is unknown.

The origin of this receptor is a woman aged 45-65 years with alopecia areata. Some clones in this sample may be carry-over from other donors' samples. The sequences come from whole blood, collected in connection with sensitization to the hapten diphenylcyclopropenone (DPC). The chain couples TRBV20-1 to TRBJ2-3; TRBD2 aligns across 12 bases. Here the CDR3 DNA reads TGCAGTGGGACTAGCGGGACGGCGGCAGATACGCAGTATTTT. It yields the protein CSGTSGTAADTQYF.